This entry is about one T cell receptor (beta chain). No antigen is known for it. Clones were sequenced by immunoSEQ multiplex PCR, and TCRdb holds only the in-frame ones, with some missing. Found here are approximately 270,000 clones, roughly 90% of them singletons; the top ten hold 0.35% to 0.45%. These data originate in a study of cytomegalovirus exposure and HLA in healthy donors. Overall study findings and caveats: A few chains tied to CMV proved CMV antigen-specific in vitro.

CDR3 size: 17 residues. With 0 bases clipped from V and 9 bases from J, the junction kept 12 bases outside the gene matches. In germline, CDR1 is PRHDT, CDR2 FYEKMQ (reference sequence). The specimen was PBMCs. V usage is TRBV13 and J usage is TRBJ2-4; TRBD1 matches 9 bases. This sequence was found in a woman aged 18-35 years in good health and CMV-seronegative. The CDR3: CASSLGLGTGYPGIQYF. The CDR3 DNA sequence: TGTGCCAGCAGCTTAGGCCTCGGGACAGGGTATCCTGGCATTCAGTACTTC.